This passage covers 26 T cell receptor beta chains from one sample sequenced in a study of identifying expanded T cells in peripheral blood. Repertoires were generated with immunoSEQ multiplex PCR, while TCRdb's copy carries only in-frame clones and drops some. This table has 100,000 to 150,000 clones, 75% to 90% appearing once. Sequences were obtained from blood. Source of these receptors: a person aged 18 to 69 in good health.

This chain joins TRBV19 and TRBJ1-2, with D hard to call. The germline gives CDR1 LNHDA, CDR2 SQIVND (reference sequence). The CDR3 is 14 amino acids. The V end lost 3 bases, the J end lost 3 bases, and 11 bases lay between the germline ends. Here the CDR3 reads CASSMVPRDYGYTF. The DNA for the CDR3 is TGTGCCAGTAGTATGGTCCCTCGGGACTATGGCTACACCTTC.

This chain joins TRBV4-2 and TRBJ1-3, with a possible D match to TRBD1 (5 bases). Germline values: CDR1 LGHNA, CDR2 YNFKEQ. Trimming shortened V by 6 bases and J by 0 bases, and 12 bases separated the two germline ends. The CDR3 length is 15 residues. CDR3 region: CASSQGEVSGNTIYF. The CDR3 DNA reads as TGTGCCAGCAGTCAGGGCGAGGTCTCTGGAAACACCATATATTTT.

This chain connects TRBV2 to TRBJ2-7; 11 nucleotides line up with TRBD1. The V gene end was trimmed by 9 bases and the J gene end by 1 base; junction bases not matched to a gene: 2. CDR3 size: 13 residues. Germline V CDR1 and CDR2: SNHLY, FYNNEI. In DNA form, the CDR3 reads TGTGCCAGAGGGACAGGGGGATCCTACGAGCAGTACTTC. This translates into CARGTGGSYEQYF.

J is TRBJ1-2 and V is TRBV7-9, with a tentative D call TRBD1 (5 bases). In germline, CDR1 is SEHNR, CDR2 FQNEAQ (reference sequence). There are 14 residues in the CDR3. Trimming removed 3 bases from V and 4 bases from J, with 12 bases in between. CDR3 in DNA: TGTGCCAGCAGCTTTACGGGACGGAGCTATGGCTACACCTTC. It codes for CASSFTGRSYGYTF. Variable domain in full (rest from reference TRBV7-9 and TRBJ1-2): DTGVSQNPRHKITKRGQNVTFRCDPISEHNRLYWYRQTLGQGPEFLTYFQNEAQLEKSRLLSDRFSAERPKGSFSTLEIQRTEQGDSAMYLCASSFTGRSYGYTFGSGTRLTVV.

The V and J genes are TRBV19 and TRBJ2-7; 9 bases are shared with TRBD1. Trimming took 5 bases from V and 4 from J; bases not matched to a gene: 3. The CDR3 spans 13 residues. Germline CDR1 is LNHDA and CDR2 is SQIVND (reference sequence). The CDR3 spells CASSGDRAYEQYF. CDR3 DNA sequence: TGTGCCAGTAGTGGGGACAGGGCTTACGAGCAGTACTTC.

The chain is built from TRBV4-1 and TRBJ2-5; no clear D. This CDR3 has 12 residues. Per germline, CDR1 MGHRA and CDR2 YSYEKL. Trimming left V 3 bases short and J 7 bases short, with 9 bases between. As DNA, the CDR3 is TGCGCCAGCAGCCAGCCTCTGGGGACCCAGTACTTC. It is translated as CASSQPLGTQYF.

The chain is built from TRBV5-1 and TRBJ1-4; 8 bases are a match to TRBD1. The V segment lost 1 base and the J segment 3 bases; nucleotides outside the gene matches: 5. The CDR3 has 16 residues. CDR1 SGHRS and CDR2 YFSETQ come from the germline V gene. This CDR3 is CASSLFRQGSNEKLFF. For the CDR3, the DNA is TGCGCCAGCAGCTTGTTCAGACAGGGGTCTAATGAAAAACTGTTTTTT.

The chain couples TRBV12-2 to TRBJ2-1; TRBD2, the table's D call, lacks a check against the DNA. TRBV12-2 is marked as a pseudogene. The CDR3 spans 17 residues. This CDR3 is CASRLIIAATPYNEQFF. The CDR3 DNA reads as TGTGCAAGTCGCTTAATTATTGCGGCGACTCCCTACAATGAGCAGTTCTTC.

The CDR3 nucleotides read TGTGCCAGTAGTCCCCCCCCAGGGGGGTCTGGGGCCAACGTCCTGACTTTC. Encoded protein: CASSPPPGGSGANVLTF. J is TRBJ2-6 and V is TRBV19; D is possibly TRBD1 (7 bases). The CDR3 has 17 amino acids. CDR1 is LNHDA, CDR2 SQIVND, per germline (reference sequence). The V gene lost 5 bases and the J gene lost 1 base, with 15 bases spanning the gap.

J is TRBJ2-3 and V is TRBV9; D is ambiguous. V gave up 0 bases and J gave up 5 bases, with 7 bases separating them. This CDR3 region has 13 residues. CDR1 is SGDLS and CDR2 is YYNGEE in the germline V gene. Written as DNA, the CDR3 is TGTGCCAGCAGCGTAGCCCCAGAAGATACGCAGTATTTT. Protein: CASSVAPEDTQYF. The complete variable domain, with remaining parts taken from reference TRBV9 and TRBJ2-3, reads DSGVTQTPKHLITATGQRVTLRCSPRSGDLSVYWYQQSLDQGLQFLIQYYNGEERAKGNILERFSAQQFPDLHSELNLSSLELGDSALYFCASSVAPEDTQYFGPGTRLTVL.

The V and J genes are TRBV7-9 and TRBJ2-3; D possibly corresponds to TRBD1 (5 bases). The CDR3 extends over 14 amino acids. Germline V gene sequence: CDR1 SEHNR, CDR2 FQNEAQ (reference sequence). The germline V and J ends were trimmed by 6 bases and 6 bases, with 16 bases remaining between them. Written as DNA, the CDR3 is TGTGCCAGCAGTTCAGGGTATGCCACGGATACGCAGTATTTT. The encoded protein is CASSSGYATDTQYF.

The sample holds one count of this clone. Different DNA sequences within this sample yield the same CDR3. J is TRBJ2-3 and V is TRBV10-1; D remains ambiguous. There are 12 residues in the CDR3. Germline V gives CDR1 WNHNN, CDR2 SYGVQD (reference sequence). Trimming cost V 2 bases and J 3 bases, with 3 bases left between them. CDR3: CASSEGTDTQYF. CDR3 in DNA: TGCGCCAGCAGTGAGGGAACAGATACGCAGTATTTT.

The chain has TRBV9 and TRBJ2-3, with 8 bases aligning to TRBD2. Germline trimming cut 3 bases from V and 3 bases from J; bases unmatched to any gene: 9. The CDR3 length is 16 residues. Germline loops: CDR1 SGDLS, CDR2 YYNGEE. CDR3 bases: TGTGCCAGCAGCGCCCTTGGGCTAGCGGGTACAGATACGCAGTATTTT. It is translated as CASSALGLAGTDTQYF.

This chain uses TRBV7-2 with TRBJ2-1; the match to TRBD2 covers 7 bases. This CDR3 region has 14 residues. Per germline, CDR1 SGHTA and CDR2 FQGNSA. J gave up 6 bases and V 8 bases, and 10 bases lay outside the gene matches. The DNA for the CDR3 is TGTGCCAGCGGTACGGGAGCGGGATTCAATGAGCAGTTCTTC. Its translation: CASGTGAGFNEQFF.

Here the CDR3 DNA reads TGTGCCAGCAGGGAACCGGGTGCCCACAATGAGCAGTTCTTC. This encodes CASREPGAHNEQFF. V usage is TRBV28 and J usage is TRBJ2-1; no definite D call. The V and J ends lost 6 bases and 5 bases respectively, with 14 bases between them. The CDR3 contains 14 residues. Looked up from germline, CDR1 is MDHEN and CDR2 is SYDVKM.

This clone has only one observation. This chain uses TRBV4-1 with TRBJ2-4; possibly TRBD1 for D (6 bases). This CDR3 has 18 amino acids. Germline CDR1 and CDR2: MGHRA and YSYEKL. V was cut by 0 bases and J by 1 base, with 16 bases left in between. This CDR3 is CASSQDPENRAAKNIQYF. In DNA form, the CDR3 reads TGCGCCAGCAGCCAAGATCCGGAGAACAGGGCGGCCAAAAACATTCAGTACTTC.

This chain joins TRBV5-4 and TRBJ1-1; 7 nucleotides align to TRBD1. Looked up from germline, CDR1 is SGHNT and CDR2 is YYREEE (reference sequence). Germline trimming cut 5 bases from V and 4 bases from J; bases unmatched to any gene: 14. The length of the CDR3 is 16 residues. CDR3 sequence reads: CASSRRQGPAVTEAFF. In nucleotides, the CDR3 is TGTGCCAGCAGTCGAAGACAGGGACCAGCGGTCACTGAAGCTTTCTTT.

V and J are TRBV19 and TRBJ2-1, with 9 bases aligning to TRBD1. J lost 4 bases, V lost 7 bases, and 8 bases had no gene match. Per the germline V gene, CDR1 is LNHDA and CDR2 is SQIVND (reference sequence). This CDR3 contains 15 residues. This CDR3 reads CASTPQGAAYNEQFF. The CDR3 DNA follows: TGTGCCAGTACCCCACAGGGGGCGGCTTACAATGAGCAGTTCTTC.

This clone has a handful of counts. CDR3 DNA sequence: TGTGCCAGCAGCCCTAGCGGGAGGAGGGACAATGAGCAGTTCTTC. It encodes CASSPSGRRDNEQFF. The genes are TRBV9 and TRBJ2-1; 11 nucleotides agree with TRBD2. Germline assignment: CDR1 SGDLS and CDR2 YYNGEE. J was trimmed by 5 bases and V by 4 bases; bases with no gene match: 5. This CDR3 is built from 15 residues.

CDR3 protein: CASSAGTGLLFGGYTF. The DNA for the CDR3 is TGTGCCAGCAGCGCCGGGACAGGTTTGCTTTTCGGTGGCTACACCTTC. The chain is built from TRBV28 and TRBJ1-2, with TRBD1 matching 8 bases. Trimming removed 6 bases from V and 7 bases from J; junction bases left unmatched: 16. Germline loops: CDR1 MDHEN, CDR2 SYDVKM. The CDR3 contains 16 residues.

The V and J genes are TRBV5-1 and TRBJ2-3; maybe TRBD1 (5 bases). The CDR3 is 15 residues long. Germline V gene lookup returns CDR1 SGHRS and CDR2 YFSETQ. The V end lost 3 bases, the J end lost 4 bases, and 15 bases lay between the germline ends. The CDR3 spells CASSSAGFDADTQYF. The CDR3 region has the DNA TGCGCCAGCAGCTCGGCAGGGTTTGATGCAGATACGCAGTATTTT.

The V and J genes are TRBV19 and TRBJ2-1; possible D gene TRBD2, 5 bases. V lost 3 bases and J lost 1, with 13 bases in between. Germline V lookup: CDR1 LNHDA, CDR2 SQIVND (reference sequence). This CDR3 is 16 amino acids long. The CDR3 reads CASSMVGSRSYNEQFF. DNA for the CDR3: TGTGCCAGTAGTATGGTAGGGAGTAGATCCTACAATGAGCAGTTCTTC.

The rearrangement links TRBV30 to TRBJ2-6, with D tentatively TRBD2 (6 bases). CDR1 and CDR2 (germline): GTSNPN, SVGIG (reference sequence). The CDR3 is 15 amino acids. With 4 bases removed from V and 2 bases from J, the gap between germline ends came to 12 bases. The CDR3 loop is CAWKAGAAGANVLTF. The CDR3 coding sequence is TGTGCCTGGAAAGCGGGCGCGGCTGGGGCCAACGTCCTGACTTTC.

The chain recombines TRBV29-1 with TRBJ2-7; D gene unclear. The CDR3 is 13 amino acids. V was shortened by 0 bases and J by 4 bases, with 10 bases between the two germline ends. Germline CDR1 and CDR2: SQVTM and ANQGSEA. The CDR3 region has the DNA TGCAGCGTTGAAGATGACCTCCGGTACGAGCAGTACTTC. This codes for CSVEDDLRYEQYF.

V gene TRBV11-2 combines with J gene TRBJ2-5, with D possibly being TRBD1 (5 bases). The ends were cut back, 6 bases at V and 0 bases at J, with 17 bases in the middle. The CDR3 has 16 amino acids. The germline V gene encodes CDR1 SGHAT and CDR2 FQNNGV. The CDR3 protein is CASSFQGFWDQETQYF. The CDR3 nucleotides are TGTGCCAGCAGTTTCCAGGGATTTTGGGACCAAGAGACCCAGTACTTC.

V is TRBV19 and J is TRBJ2-6; D ambiguous. V was shortened by 3 bases and J by 0 bases, with 3 bases between the two germline ends. Per the germline V gene, CDR1 is LNHDA and CDR2 is SQIVND (reference sequence). This CDR3 has 14 amino acids. The CDR3 DNA follows: TGTGCCAGTAGTATGAGCTCTGGGGCCAACGTCCTGACTTTC. Its translation is CASSMSSGANVLTF.